This passage covers 25 T cell receptor beta chains from one sample sequenced in a study of control samples from healthy donors and cancer patients. The assay was immunoSEQ multiplex PCR, and TCRdb's table has in-frame clones only and misses some. The table lists over 25,000 clones, approximately 90% of them singletons, with about 3.7% in the top ten. The sequenced sample consisted of formalin-fixed, paraffin-embedded tissue. The receptors were sampled from a female donor with melanoma.

The chain employs TRBV2 and TRBJ2-3, with D uncertain. The CDR3 has 13 residues. V shed 7 bases and J shed 5 bases, with 13 bases lying between them. Per germline, CDR1 SNHLY and CDR2 FYNNEI. DNA of the CDR3: TGTGCCAGCATTTTGTTTCTTGGAGATACGCAGTATTTT. It translates to CASILFLGDTQYF.

The genes are TRBV9 and TRBJ1-1; D is possibly TRBD1 (6 bases). The length of the CDR3 is 15 residues. CDR1 SGDLS and CDR2 YYNGEE come from the germline V gene. Trimming removed 4 bases at V and 4 bases at J, with 17 bases between. Written as DNA, the CDR3 is TGTGCCAGCAGCTCCCGTACAGGGATTGTCACTGAAGCTTTCTTT. Translation: CASSSRTGIVTEAFF.

J is TRBJ2-2 and V is TRBV5-6, with D possibly called TRBD1 or TRBD2 (5 bases each). The CDR3 runs to 17 residues. Looked up from germline, CDR1 is SGHDT and CDR2 is YYEEEE. Trimming cost V 4 bases and J 1 base, with 17 bases left between them. CDR3 DNA: TGTGCCAGCAGCACCCCGGGGAGACAGAAGAACACCGGGGAGCTGTTTTTT. Protein product: CASSTPGRQKNTGELFF.

The rearrangement uses TRBV11-2 and TRBJ2-1; TRBD2 might be the D (5 bases). Per germline, CDR1 SGHAT and CDR2 FQNNGV. The V and J ends lost 1 base and 4 bases respectively, with 5 bases between them. The CDR3 runs 13 residues. CDR3 sequence reads: CASSLGLYNEQFF. The CDR3, as DNA: TGTGCCAGCAGCTTAGGACTATACAATGAGCAGTTCTTC.

The gene calls are TRBV2 and TRBJ1-4; D is uncertain. The CDR3 loop spans 14 amino acids. V was shortened by 2 bases and J by 7 bases, with 11 bases between the two germline ends. CDR1 and CDR2 from the germline V gene are SNHLY and FYNNEI. The CDR3 loop is CASSELVGGEKLFF. CDR3 bases: TGTGCCAGCAGTGAATTGGTCGGAGGTGAAAAACTGTTTTTT.

As for this clone: One junction end disagrees with the germline gene, perhaps due to a read error. The rearrangement links TRBV24-1 to TRBJ2-3; 9 nucleotides match TRBD1. Germline lookup yields CDR1 KGHDR and CDR2 SFDVKD. CDR3 length: 15 residues. The CDR3 nucleotides are TGTGTCACCAGTTCCCAGGGACAGGGAGGAGATACGCAGTATTTT. Translating it yields CVTSSQGQGGDTQYF.

This sequence joins TRBV11-2 and TRBJ1-1; 7 nucleotides agree with TRBD1. Looked up from germline, CDR1 is SGHAT and CDR2 is FQNNGV. J lost 5 bases, V lost 5 bases, and 8 bases had no gene match. The CDR3 sequence is 14 residues long. CDR3 residues: CASSPQNRGTEAFF. CDR3 in DNA: TGTGCCAGCAGCCCCCAGAACAGGGGAACTGAAGCTTTCTTT.

The chain carries TRBV19 and TRBJ1-2; 8 nucleotides match TRBD1. From germline, CDR1 is LNHDA and CDR2 SQIVND (reference sequence). The CDR3 is made up of 13 amino acids. Germline trimming cut 3 bases from V and 6 bases from J; bases unmatched to any gene: 3. CDR3 in DNA: TGTGCCAGTAGTATCGGACAGGGCGATGGCTACACCTTC. It is translated as CASSIGQGDGYTF.

This rearrangement joins TRBV30 to TRBJ1-1; TRBD1 might be the D (5 bases). The V gene's germline CDR1 is GTSNPN and CDR2 SVGIG (reference sequence). V was trimmed by 2 bases and J by 7 bases, leaving 23 bases between them. There are 16 residues in the CDR3. DNA for the CDR3: TGTGCCTGGAGTTTTTTCGCTCGGGGCATCGAAGGTGAAGCTTTCTTT. It codes for CAWSFFARGIEGEAFF.

This chain connects TRBV6-5 to TRBJ1-1; possible D gene TRBD1, 5 bases. The germline V gene has CDR1 MNHEY and CDR2 SVGAGI. The CDR3 totals 13 residues. The V end was cut by 7 bases, the J end by 1 base, with 10 bases between. The CDR3 spells CASTLDRNTEAFF. CDR3 DNA sequence: TGTGCCAGCACCTTAGACAGGAACACTGAAGCTTTCTTT.

The V gene is TRBV27, the J gene TRBJ2-1; 9 bases agree with TRBD2. The V gene's germline CDR1 is MNHEY and CDR2 SMNVEV (reference sequence). Unmatched junction bases numbered 4, after V lost 4 bases and J lost 3 bases. The CDR3 totals 15 residues. The CDR3 loop reads CASSWTSANYNEQFF. Here the CDR3 DNA reads TGTGCCAGCAGTTGGACTAGCGCAAACTACAATGAGCAGTTCTTC.

This clone showed up just once. V is TRBV18 and J is TRBJ1-1; D perhaps matches TRBD1 (5 bases). V dropped 0 bases and J dropped 0 bases, with 8 bases sitting between them. This CDR3 comprises 15 residues. Germline V gene lookup returns CDR1 KGHSH and CDR2 LQKENI. The CDR3 nucleotides are TGTGCCAGCTCACCACCGGGGGGGGTGAACACTGAAGCTTTCTTT. Amino acids: CASSPPGGVNTEAFF.

The rearrangement joins TRBV4-2 to TRBJ1-2, with 7 bases fitting TRBD1. V shed 0 bases, J shed 4 bases, and the junction held 8 bases outside the gene matches. Germline loops: CDR1 LGHNA, CDR2 YNFKEQ. CDR3 length: 16 residues. Here the CDR3 reads CASSQDQGGRGYGYTF. The CDR3 nucleotides are TGTGCCAGCAGCCAAGACCAGGGGGGTCGTGGCTATGGCTACACCTTC.

This rearrangement joins TRBV6-5 to TRBJ2-7, with 10 positions matching TRBD2. Germline CDR1 and CDR2: MNHEY and SVGAGI. This CDR3 comprises 16 residues. V shed 0 bases and J 5 bases; nucleotides not matched to a gene: 7. CDR3 coding DNA: TGTGCCAGCAGTTACTCTCGACTAGCGGGCCTCCACGAGCAGTACTTC. Translated: CASSYSRLAGLHEQYF.

The chain joins TRBV6-5 to TRBJ2-6; either TRBD1 or TRBD2 may fit D (5 bases each). The germline gives CDR1 MNHEY, CDR2 SVGAGI. The CDR3 totals 16 residues. The ends were cut back, 3 bases at V and 0 bases at J, with 9 bases in the middle. CDR3 nucleotides: TGTGCCAGCAGTTATGAGGGACCCTCTGGGGCCAACGTCCTGACTTTC. Residues: CASSYEGPSGANVLTF.

The chain recombines TRBV7-6 with TRBJ2-1; 14 bases match TRBD2. J gave up 4 bases and V 0 bases, and 2 bases lay outside the gene matches. Germline V gives CDR1 SGHVS, CDR2 FNYEAQ. The CDR3 length is 17 residues. CDR3 nucleotides: TGTGCCAGCAGCTTAGCAGGACTAGCGGGAGGTTACAATGAGCAGTTCTTC. It specifies CASSLAGLAGGYNEQFF.

The chain is built from TRBV19 and TRBJ1-1; D gene unclear. V lost 7 bases and J 4 bases, leaving 13 bases between the germline ends. This CDR3 is built from 13 residues. Germline CDR1 and CDR2: LNHDA and SQIVND (reference sequence). CDR3 region: CASTPGYRTEAFF. The DNA of the CDR3 is TGTGCCAGTACCCCAGGTTACCGCACTGAAGCTTTCTTT.

The chain links TRBV6-6 to TRBJ1-4; D may be TRBD1 (6 bases). The CDR3 consists of 16 residues. Trimming left V 6 bases short and J 4 bases short, with 18 bases between. Germline V CDR1 and CDR2: MNHNY, SVGAGI (reference sequence). The CDR3 is CASRGAGELFNEKLFF. DNA of the CDR3: TGTGCCAGCAGAGGGGCAGGGGAGCTTTTTAATGAAAAACTGTTTTTT.

V usage is TRBV6-5 and J usage is TRBJ1-2; 9 bases align to TRBD1. The V gene end was trimmed by 6 bases and the J gene end by 4 bases; junction bases not matched to a gene: 6. CDR3 length: 14 amino acids. CDR1 and CDR2 from the germline V gene are MNHEY and SVGAGI. CDR3 nucleotide sequence: TGTGCCAGCAGGCGGACAGGGGCAGCCTATGGCTACACCTTC. Encoded protein: CASRRTGAAYGYTF.

This chain uses TRBV3-1 (or the pseudogene TRBV3-2) with TRBJ1-5, with unresolved D. The V gene's germline CDR1 is LGHDT and CDR2 YNNKEL (reference sequence). The CDR3 totals 15 residues. V gave up 0 bases and J gave up 0 bases, with 6 bases separating them. The CDR3 loop reads CASSQDRGSNQPQHF. Here the CDR3 DNA reads TGTGCCAGCAGCCAAGATCGGGGTAGCAATCAGCCCCAGCATTTT.

A few counts support this clone. The rearrangement links TRBV7-2 to TRBJ1-1, with D maybe TRBD1 (5 bases). The CDR3 is 15 amino acids. CDR1 and CDR2 from the germline V gene are SGHTA and FQGNSA. V shed 5 bases and J shed 1 base, with 14 bases lying between them. The CDR3 is CASSPQEVTNTEAFF. Written as DNA, the CDR3 is TGTGCCAGCAGCCCACAGGAAGTGACGAACACTGAAGCTTTCTTT.

The gene calls are TRBV7-2 and TRBJ2-6, with 8 bases lining up with TRBD2. Germline V lookup: CDR1 SGHTA, CDR2 FQGNSA. The V segment lost 8 bases and the J segment 4 bases; nucleotides outside the gene matches: 10. CDR3 length equals 16 residues. CDR3: CASGHGGGSGANVLTF. The DNA of the CDR3 is TGTGCCAGCGGCCACGGGGGGGGGTCCGGGGCCAACGTCCTGACTTTC.

The V and J genes are TRBV11-2 and TRBJ2-7; 11 nucleotides align to TRBD2. CDR1 and CDR2 (germline): SGHAT, FQNNGV. V lost 3 bases, J lost 1 base, and 5 bases stayed unmatched. The CDR3 spans 16 residues. CDR3 region: CASSLVGTSGSYEQYF. In DNA form, the CDR3 reads TGTGCCAGCAGCTTGGTCGGGACTAGCGGTTCCTACGAGCAGTACTTC.

This rearrangement joins TRBV27 to TRBJ1-4; 8 bases line up with TRBD1. The CDR3 is 15 residues long. The ends lost 5 bases at V and 7 bases at J; junction bases unmatched: 9. The germline V gene encodes CDR1 MNHEY and CDR2 SMNVEV (reference sequence). CDR3 amino acids: CASSPPTGALEKLFF. The CDR3 bases are TGTGCCAGCAGTCCCCCGACAGGGGCCCTTGAAAAACTGTTTTTT.

The chain uses TRBV7-8 and TRBJ2-1, with TRBD2 identical over 10 bases. Germline V CDR1 and CDR2: SGHVS, FQNEAQ. The CDR3 covers 19 residues. Trimming cost V 1 base and J 0 bases; bases outside gene matches: 9. The DNA for the CDR3 is TGTGCCAGCAGCTTAGTAATAGCGGGAGGCCTGAGCTCCTACAATGAGCAGTTCTTC. Its translation is CASSLVIAGGLSSYNEQFF.